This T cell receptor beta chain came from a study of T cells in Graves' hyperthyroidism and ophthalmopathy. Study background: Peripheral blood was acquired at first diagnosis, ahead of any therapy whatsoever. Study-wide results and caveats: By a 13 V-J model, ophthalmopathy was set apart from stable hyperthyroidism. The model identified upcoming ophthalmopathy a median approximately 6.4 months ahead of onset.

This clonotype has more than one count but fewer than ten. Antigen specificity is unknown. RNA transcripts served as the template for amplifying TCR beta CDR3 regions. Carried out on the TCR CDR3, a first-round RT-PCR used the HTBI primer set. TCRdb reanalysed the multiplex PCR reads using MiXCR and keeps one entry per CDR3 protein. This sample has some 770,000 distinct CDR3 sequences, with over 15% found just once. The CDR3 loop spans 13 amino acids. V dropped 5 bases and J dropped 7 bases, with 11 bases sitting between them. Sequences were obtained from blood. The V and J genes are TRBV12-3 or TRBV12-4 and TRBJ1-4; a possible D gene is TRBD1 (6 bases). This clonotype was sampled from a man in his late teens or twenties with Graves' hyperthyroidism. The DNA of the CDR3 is TGTGCCAGCAGTAGACAGGATTTTGAAAAACTGTTTTTT. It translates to CASSRQDFEKLFF.